This TCR beta chain was captured by sequencing in a study of blood T cell repertoires in COVID-19. Using immunoSEQ multiplex PCR, the repertoire was profiled, and TCRdb retains in-frame clones only, with some absent. The table shows fewer than 300,000 clones, with approximately 92% occurring only once. CDR3 size: 14 residues. Looked up from germline, CDR1 is SGHRS and CDR2 is YFSETQ. Trimming took off 3 bases at V and 2 bases at J, with 8 bases between the two ends. Sequenced: PBMCs or T cells enriched from blood (not recorded which). The receptor comes from a woman aged 30 to 39 who had recovered from COVID-19. The J gene is TRBJ1-4, the V gene TRBV5-1; D is possibly TRBD1 (6 bases). CDR3 nucleotides: TGCGCCAGCAGCTCGGACAGTACTAATGAAAAACTGTTTTTT. It encodes CASSSDSTNEKLFF.